This is a list of T cell receptor beta chains from one sample in a study of blood T cell repertoires in COVID-19. Sequencing was performed with immunoSEQ multiplex PCR; in TCRdb, only in-frame clones are kept and a portion is missing. The sample yields around 180,000 clones, over 75% seen once. What was sequenced was peripheral blood. Receptors were obtained from a man between 35 and 55 years old with active or convalescent COVID-19. The CDR3 runs from the conserved cysteine through the conserved F or W. The order of the fields is D gene, V gene, clone size, CDR3 length, J gene, CDR3 DNA, CDR3 protein. D genes are given only for firm matches. Not every row has a clone size; where given, it reads once, few, many or a size class.

.	TRBV6-1	.	19	TRBJ1-5	TGTGCCAGCAGTGAAGCGCTTCGGCCAGGGTGGCATAGCAATCAGCCCCAGCATTTT	CASSEALRPGWHSNQPQHF
.	TRBV5-6	once	14	TRBJ1-6	TGTGCCAGCAGCTCCCGGGCCCAGGGGTCACCCCTCCACTTT	CASSSRAQGSPLHF
TRBD1	TRBV4-3	.	18	TRBJ2-3	TGCGCCAGCAGCCAACTAGCCCTACAGGGGGACTGGACAGATACGCAGTATTTT	CASSQLALQGDWTDTQYF
.	TRBV2	.	14	TRBJ1-5	TGTGCCAGCAGTGATCAGACAGCAGATCAGCCCCAGCATTTT	CASSDQTADQPQHF
.	TRBV9	.	14	TRBJ1-5	TGTGCCAGCAGCGTCGGAGTAGCCGATCAGCCCCAGCATTTT	CASSVGVADQPQHF
.	TRBV6-6	.	17	TRBJ1-1	TGTGCCAGCAGTCCCTCGACTACAATCAAGTGGAACACTGAAGCTTTCTTT	CASSPSTTIKWNTEAFF
TRBD1	TRBV27	.	16	TRBJ1-6	TGTGCCAGCAGTCAGGGACAGGTACGGGGTAATTCACCCCTCCACTTT	CASSQGQVRGNSPLHF
TRBD1	TRBV6-2/TRBV6-3	.	14	TRBJ2-2	TGTGCCAGCAGTTACGAAGGGGGCTGGAGGGAGCTGTTTTTT	CASSYEGGWRELFF
.	TRBV4-1	.	14	TRBJ1-2	TGCGCCAGCAGCAAGACACTCACGGAGGGTGGCTACACCTTC	CASSKTLTEGGYTF
.	TRBV6-1	.	15	TRBJ1-4	TGTGCCAGCAGTGAACAGGCAGGGACTAATGAAAAACTGTTTTTT	CASSEQAGTNEKLFF
TRBD1	TRBV2	.	14	TRBJ1-5	TGTGCCAGCAGCCCGACAGGGAGGAATCAGCCCCAGCATTTT	CASSPTGRNQPQHF
TRBD1	TRBV5-4	.	16	TRBJ2-3	TGTGCCAGCAGCGCCTACTCACAGGGGAATATGGATACGCAGTATTTT	CASSAYSQGNMDTQYF
.	TRBV9	.	14	TRBJ1-3	TGTGCCAGCAGCTCCAGGGATCCAGGAAACACCATATATTTT	CASSSRDPGNTIYF
.	TRBV4-3	.	15	TRBJ2-3	TGCGCCAGCAGCCAAGGGTTACACTCCGGGGATACGCAGTATTTT	CASSQGLHSGDTQYF
.	TRBV5-6	once	14	TRBJ1-4	TGTGCCAGCAGTTCTCAGGCAACTAATGAAAAACTGTTTTTT	CASSSQATNEKLFF
TRBD1	TRBV30	.	13	TRBJ2-5	TGTGCCTGGAGTGGGACAGGGGAGGGGACCCAGTACTTC	CAWSGTGEGTQYF
.	TRBV7-6	.	14	TRBJ2-5	TGTGCCAGCAGCCGCATCAGGATACAAGAGACCCAGTACTTC	CASSRIRIQETQYF
.	TRBV9	few	15	TRBJ2-6	TGTGCCAGCAGTAAGGAGGTTGCTGGGGCCAACGTCCTGACTTTC	CASSKEVAGANVLTF
.	TRBV2	.	14	TRBJ2-3	TGTGCCAGCGGGGGAGACAGGTTCACAGATACGCAGTATTTT	CASGGDRFTDTQYF
.	TRBV5-1	.	17	TRBJ2-3	TGCGCCAGCAGCTCCGTAGTGGGCAGGCTCAGCGGCGATACGCAGTATTTT	CASSSVVGRLSGDTQYF
.	TRBV5-5	.	14	TRBJ2-2	TGTGCCAGCAGCTTTGAGCTGAACACCGGGGAGCTGTTTTTT	CASSFELNTGELFF
.	TRBV6-8	.	13	TRBJ2-3	TGTGCCAGCTTCATGACTAGCACAGATACGCAGTATTTT	CASFMTSTDTQYF
TRBD1	TRBV2	.	11	TRBJ1-2	TGTGCCAGCAGCGGGCAGGGGGAAAACACCTTC	CASSGQGENTF
TRBD1	TRBV5-6	.	16	TRBJ1-2	TGTGCCAGCAGCTCCACCGGGACAGGGGCTGTAGATGGCTACACCTTC	CASSSTGTGAVDGYTF
.	TRBV20-1	.	10	TRBJ2-2	TGCAGTGCGCGGGCCGGGGAGCTGTTTTTT	CSARAGELFF